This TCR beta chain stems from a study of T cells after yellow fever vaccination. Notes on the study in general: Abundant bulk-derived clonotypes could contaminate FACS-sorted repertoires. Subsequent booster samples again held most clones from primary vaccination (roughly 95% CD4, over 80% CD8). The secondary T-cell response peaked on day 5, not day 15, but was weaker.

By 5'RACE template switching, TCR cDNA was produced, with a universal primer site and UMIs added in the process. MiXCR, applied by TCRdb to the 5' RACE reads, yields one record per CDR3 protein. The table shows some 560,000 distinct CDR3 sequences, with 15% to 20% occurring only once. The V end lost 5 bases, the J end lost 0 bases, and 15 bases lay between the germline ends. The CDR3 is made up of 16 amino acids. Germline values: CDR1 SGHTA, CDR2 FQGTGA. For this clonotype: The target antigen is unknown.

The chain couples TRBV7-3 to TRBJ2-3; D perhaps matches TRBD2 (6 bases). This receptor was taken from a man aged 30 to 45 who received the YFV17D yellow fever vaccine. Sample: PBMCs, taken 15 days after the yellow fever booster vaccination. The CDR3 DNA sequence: TGTGCCAGCAGCAATGGACTACCTCCTAGCACAGATACGCAGTATTTT. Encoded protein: CASSNGLPPSTDTQYF.